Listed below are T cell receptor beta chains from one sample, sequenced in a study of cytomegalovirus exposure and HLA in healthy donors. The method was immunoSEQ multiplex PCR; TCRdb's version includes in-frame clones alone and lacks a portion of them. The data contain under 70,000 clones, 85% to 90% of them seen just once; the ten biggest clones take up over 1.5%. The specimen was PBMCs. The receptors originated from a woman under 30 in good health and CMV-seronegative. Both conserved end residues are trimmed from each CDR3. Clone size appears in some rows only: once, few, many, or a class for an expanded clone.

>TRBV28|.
ASTLSGGVTEAF
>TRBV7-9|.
ASSLNRGGGNIQY
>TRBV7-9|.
ASSLVLAGKYEQY
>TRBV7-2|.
ASNRDSAGSGELF
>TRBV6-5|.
ASSYRGESRGGKAF
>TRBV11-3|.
ASSLRLTGELF
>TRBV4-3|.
ASSQETGRYGYT
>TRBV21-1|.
ASSKGDRGHDGYT
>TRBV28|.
ASSLPRLPRIPLRETQY
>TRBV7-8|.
ASSPLAGGYEQY
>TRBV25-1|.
ASSATSGESYEQY
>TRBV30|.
AWSTPGGTGELF
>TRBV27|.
ASRSDIGNQPQH
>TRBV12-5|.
ASGSDRANYGYT
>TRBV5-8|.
ASSLVQTTNEKLF
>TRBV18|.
ASSTVPQATHEQY
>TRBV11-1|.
ASSRTGSTEAF
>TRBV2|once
ASRRVNQPQH
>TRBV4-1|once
ASSRGVAGSSYEQY
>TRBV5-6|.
ASSLSLAGVVYYEQY
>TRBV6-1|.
ASSDRLAGLNEQF
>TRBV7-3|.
ASSQRGGRQETQY
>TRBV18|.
ASSPRTGELDTQY
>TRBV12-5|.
ASGTARGAGVSYEQY
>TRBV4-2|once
ASSQDEGFGLSF